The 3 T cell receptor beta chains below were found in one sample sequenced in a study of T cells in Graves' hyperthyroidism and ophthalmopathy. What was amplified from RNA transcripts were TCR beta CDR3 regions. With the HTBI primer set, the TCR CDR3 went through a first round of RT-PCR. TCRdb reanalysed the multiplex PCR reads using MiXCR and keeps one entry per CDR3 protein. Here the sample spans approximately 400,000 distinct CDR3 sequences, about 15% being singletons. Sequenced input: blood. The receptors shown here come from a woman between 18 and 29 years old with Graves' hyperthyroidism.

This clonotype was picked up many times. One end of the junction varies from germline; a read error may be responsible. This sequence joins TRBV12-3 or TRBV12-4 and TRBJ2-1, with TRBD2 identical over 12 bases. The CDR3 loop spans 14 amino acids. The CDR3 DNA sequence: TGTGCCAGCAGTCTAGCGGGAGGGCCAAATGAGCAGTTCTTC. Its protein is CASSLAGGPNEQFF.

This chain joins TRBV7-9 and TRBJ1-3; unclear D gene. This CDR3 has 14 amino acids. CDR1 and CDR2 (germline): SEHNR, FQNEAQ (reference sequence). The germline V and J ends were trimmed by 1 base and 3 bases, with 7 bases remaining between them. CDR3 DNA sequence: TGTGCCAGCAGCTTAGTTTCAGATGGAAACACCATATATTTT. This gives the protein CASSLVSDGNTIYF.

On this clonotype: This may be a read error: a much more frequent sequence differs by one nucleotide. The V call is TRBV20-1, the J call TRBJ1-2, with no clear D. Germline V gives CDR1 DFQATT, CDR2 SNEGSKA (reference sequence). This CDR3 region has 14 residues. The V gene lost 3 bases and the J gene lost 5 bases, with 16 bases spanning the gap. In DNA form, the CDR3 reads TGCAGTGCTAGTCCCGCCCGGAGGGAGTATGGCTACACCTTC. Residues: CSASPARREYGYTF.